This T cell receptor (beta chain) was observed in a study of identical twins (dated by TCRdb to the mid-2010s). Background for the entire study: To test whether fetal clonotypes persist, the study used deep sequencing on TCR alpha and beta repertoires from monozygotic twins, unrelated adults of various ages, and cord blood. Replicate twin experiments were performed at different times using different library preparation protocols to rule out contamination.

Comment on this clonotype: The antigen it recognizes is unknown. The sample holds no much larger clone one base away, and base qualities are not on file.

General findings and caveats noted by the study authors: Abundant cord blood beta clonotypes carried fewer insertions; young adult naive repertoires showed a weaker similar trend, while memory repertoires showed none. Compared with coincidental sharing between unrelated individuals, out-of-frame TCR alpha sequences shared between twins showed an excess of sequences with low generation probability. Excess twin sharing in beta out-of-frame sequences was weaker because fewer shared sequences lowered the signal-to-noise ratio. Conclusions relied on cross-sectional statistical analysis, since the same donors could not be followed over many years. In monozygotic twins, out-of-frame TCR alpha sharing was systematically underestimated by recombination models, although the models agreed with sharing between unrelated individuals. Zero-insertion analyses could be partly confounded by invariant T cells such as MAIT and iNKT, though diverse VJ usage argued against such confounding for most clonotypes.

The library was obtained by 5' RACE. Reads for this sample came from an Illumina HiSeq 2000. Template switching added a universal primer binding site, and the final cDNA carried a unique molecular identifier that allowed TCR cDNA molecules to be counted accurately. Specific primers in the conserved constant-segment region were used to synthesize first-strand cDNA for the TCR alpha and beta chains. To control for contamination, every cDNA library was double barcoded, receiving both a SMART-Mk sample barcode and Illumina barcodes. TruSeq adapter sequences along with Illumina sample barcodes were introduced in two successive PCR steps. The Illumina HiSeq platform was used with custom primers to sequence TCR alpha and beta cDNA libraries. From the authors' description of their analysis: Raw reads were processed with MiGEC to extract unique molecular identifiers, and MiXCR was used to determine CDR3 positions. For each individual, recombination models were inferred using an EM algorithm with the repgenHMM and IGoR tools. Shared clonotype analysis was performed with the tcR package in R, normalizing sharing by the product of cloneset sizes. Out-of-frame nonproductive sequences were analyzed to study raw recombination free of thymic and clonal selection effects. The public reads were reprocessed in TCRdb via fastp at Q25 and MiXCR, keeping in-frame beta chains. Rows matching on CDR3 protein sequence are summarized as one entry with the most common DNA and genes. The authors' filters were not applied to this entry. The sample yields fewer than 250,000 distinct CDR3 sequences; 7.5% were counted once. Of the sample, just under 2% falls within the top ten clones.

Every donor was a healthy Caucasian. Three pairs of female monozygotic twins, all aged roughly 18 to 30 years, made up the twin cohort. Miltenyi CD45RO+ enrichment and human naive T-cell isolation kits were used to isolate memory (CD45RO+) and naive T cells from PBMC. The same specimen was also included in a second study, on yellow fever vaccine responses in identical twins. Looking at the second paper: According to the authors, the vaccine-induced T cell response in identical twins seemed to be partly convergent and partly specific to each individual. In the study, vaccine-responding T cell clones were precisely tracked in identical twins.

The TCR originated in a woman aged 18-29 years in good health. What was sequenced was memory (CD45RO+) T cells sorted from blood. The cell subset or site label, read with the paper, signifies: CD45RO+ enriched T cells.

The CDR3 region has the sequence CSARPMRGAYEQYF. In nucleotides, the sequence is TGCAGTGCTAGACCCATGAGGGGAGCCTACGAGCAGTACTTC. The chain is made from TRBV20-1 and TRBJ2-7; the D assignment is uncertain and may be TRBD1 or TRBD2, with 5 bases supporting each. Measured from the cysteine to the phenylalanine, the CDR3 is 14 residues long. This entry keeps only the CDR3 DNA: 42 bases, framed from base 1. V is cut by 2 bases and J by 2 bases, and the space between the germline ends is 13 bases. For CDR1 and CDR2, the germline V gene (reference sequence) lists DFQATT and SNEGSKA.